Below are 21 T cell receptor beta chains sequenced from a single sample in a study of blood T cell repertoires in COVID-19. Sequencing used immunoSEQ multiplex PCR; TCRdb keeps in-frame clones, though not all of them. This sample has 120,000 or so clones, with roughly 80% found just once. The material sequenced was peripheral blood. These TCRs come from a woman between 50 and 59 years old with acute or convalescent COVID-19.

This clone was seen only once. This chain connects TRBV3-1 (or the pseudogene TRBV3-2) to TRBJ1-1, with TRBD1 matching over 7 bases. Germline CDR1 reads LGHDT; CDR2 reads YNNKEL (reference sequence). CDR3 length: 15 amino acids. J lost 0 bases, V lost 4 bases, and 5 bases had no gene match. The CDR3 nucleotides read TGTGCCAGCAGCCCGGACAGGTTCATGAACACTGAAGCTTTCTTT. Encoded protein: CASSPDRFMNTEAFF.

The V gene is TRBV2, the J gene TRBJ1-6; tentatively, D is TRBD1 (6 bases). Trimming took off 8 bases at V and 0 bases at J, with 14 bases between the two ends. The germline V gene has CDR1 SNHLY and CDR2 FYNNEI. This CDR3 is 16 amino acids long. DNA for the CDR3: TGTGCCAGCGGAAGGCAGGGGAGCTCCTATAATTCACCCCTCCACTTT. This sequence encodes CASGRQGSSYNSPLHF.

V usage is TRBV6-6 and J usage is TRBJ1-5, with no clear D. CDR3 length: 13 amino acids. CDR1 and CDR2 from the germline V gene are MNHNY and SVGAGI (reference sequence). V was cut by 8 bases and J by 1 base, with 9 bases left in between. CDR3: CASGGQSNQPQHF. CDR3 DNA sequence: TGTGCCAGCGGAGGGCAAAGCAATCAGCCCCAGCATTTT.

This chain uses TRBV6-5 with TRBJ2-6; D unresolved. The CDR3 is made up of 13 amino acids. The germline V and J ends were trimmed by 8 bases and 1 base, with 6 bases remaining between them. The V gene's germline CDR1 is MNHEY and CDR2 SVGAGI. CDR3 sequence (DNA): TGTGCCAGCCAGTGGTCTGGGGCCAACGTCCTGACTTTC. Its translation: CASQWSGANVLTF.

The DNA of the CDR3 is TGTGCCAGCAGTGAGGAGACAGTCTATGGCTACACCTTC. Its translation is CASSEETVYGYTF. V is TRBV2 and J is TRBJ1-2, with D perhaps TRBD1 (5 bases). V lost 3 bases, J lost 4 bases, and 9 bases lay in between. Germline V CDR1 and CDR2: SNHLY, FYNNEI. This CDR3 spans 13 amino acids.

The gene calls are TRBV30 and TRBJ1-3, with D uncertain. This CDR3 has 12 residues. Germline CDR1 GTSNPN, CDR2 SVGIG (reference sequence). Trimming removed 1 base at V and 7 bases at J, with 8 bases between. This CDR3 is CAWSGASNTIYF. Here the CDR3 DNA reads TGTGCCTGGAGTGGGGCGTCGAACACCATATATTTT. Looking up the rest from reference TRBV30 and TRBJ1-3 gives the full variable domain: SQTIHQWPATLVQPVGSPLSLECTVEGTSNPNLYWYRQAAGRGLQLLFYSVGIGQISSEVPQNLSASRPQDRQFILSSKKLLLSDSGFYLCAWSGASNTIYFGEGSWLTVV.

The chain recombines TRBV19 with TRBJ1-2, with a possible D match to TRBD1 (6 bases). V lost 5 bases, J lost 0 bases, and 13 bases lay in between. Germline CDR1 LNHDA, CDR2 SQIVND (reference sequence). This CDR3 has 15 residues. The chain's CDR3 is CASSRSTGSNYGYTF. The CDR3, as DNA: TGTGCCAGTAGTCGCTCCACAGGGTCTAACTATGGCTACACCTTC.

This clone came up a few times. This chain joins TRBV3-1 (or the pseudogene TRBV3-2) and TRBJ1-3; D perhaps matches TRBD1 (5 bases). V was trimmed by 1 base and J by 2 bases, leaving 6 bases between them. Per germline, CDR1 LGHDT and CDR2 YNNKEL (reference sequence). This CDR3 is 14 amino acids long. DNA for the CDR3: TGTGCCAGCAGCCAAGTCAGGGCTGGAAACACCATATATTTT. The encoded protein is CASSQVRAGNTIYF.

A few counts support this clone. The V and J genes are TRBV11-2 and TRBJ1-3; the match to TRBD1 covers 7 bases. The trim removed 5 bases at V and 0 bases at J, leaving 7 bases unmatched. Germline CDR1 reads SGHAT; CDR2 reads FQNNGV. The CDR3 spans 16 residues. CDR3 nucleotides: TGTGCCAGCAGCGTGGACAGGCCATTCTCTGGAAACACCATATATTTT. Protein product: CASSVDRPFSGNTIYF.

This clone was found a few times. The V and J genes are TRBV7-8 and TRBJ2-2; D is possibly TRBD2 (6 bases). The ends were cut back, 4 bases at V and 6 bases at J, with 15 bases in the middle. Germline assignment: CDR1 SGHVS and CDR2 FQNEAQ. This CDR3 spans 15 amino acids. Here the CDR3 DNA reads TGTGCCAGCAGCTCGAGAAGACTAGTGGCCGGGGAGCTGTTTTTT. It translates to CASSSRRLVAGELFF.

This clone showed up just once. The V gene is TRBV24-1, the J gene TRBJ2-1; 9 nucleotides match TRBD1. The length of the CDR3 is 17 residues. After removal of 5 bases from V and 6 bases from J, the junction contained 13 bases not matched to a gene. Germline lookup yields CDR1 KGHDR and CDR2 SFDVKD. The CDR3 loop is CATSGAGTGTGVNEQFF. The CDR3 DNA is TGTGCCACCAGTGGCGCCGGGACAGGGACCGGTGTCAATGAGCAGTTCTTC.

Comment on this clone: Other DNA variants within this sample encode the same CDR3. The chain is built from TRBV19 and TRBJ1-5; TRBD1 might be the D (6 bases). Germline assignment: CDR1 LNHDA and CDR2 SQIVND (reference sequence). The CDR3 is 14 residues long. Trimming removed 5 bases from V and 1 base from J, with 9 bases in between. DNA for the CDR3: TGTGCCAGTAGTGTACAGGGAAGCAATCAGCCCCAGCATTTT. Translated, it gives CASSVQGSNQPQHF.

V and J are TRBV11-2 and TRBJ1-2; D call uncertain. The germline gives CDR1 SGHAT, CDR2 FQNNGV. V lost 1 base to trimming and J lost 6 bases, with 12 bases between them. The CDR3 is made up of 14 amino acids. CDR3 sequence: CASSLVLETNGYTF. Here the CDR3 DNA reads TGTGCCAGCAGCTTAGTGCTAGAAACGAATGGCTACACCTTC.

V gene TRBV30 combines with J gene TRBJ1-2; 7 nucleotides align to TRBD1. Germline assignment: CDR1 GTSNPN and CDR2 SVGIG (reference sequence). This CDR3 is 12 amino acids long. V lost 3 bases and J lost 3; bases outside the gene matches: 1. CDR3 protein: CAWSRGDYGYTF. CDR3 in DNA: TGTGCCTGGAGCAGGGGGGACTATGGCTACACCTTC.

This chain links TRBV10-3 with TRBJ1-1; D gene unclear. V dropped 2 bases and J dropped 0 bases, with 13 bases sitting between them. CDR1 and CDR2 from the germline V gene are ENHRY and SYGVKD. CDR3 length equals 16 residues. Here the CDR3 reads CAISEKESSMNTEAFF. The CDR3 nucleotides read TGTGCCATCAGTGAGAAGGAGTCTAGCATGAACACTGAAGCTTTCTTT.

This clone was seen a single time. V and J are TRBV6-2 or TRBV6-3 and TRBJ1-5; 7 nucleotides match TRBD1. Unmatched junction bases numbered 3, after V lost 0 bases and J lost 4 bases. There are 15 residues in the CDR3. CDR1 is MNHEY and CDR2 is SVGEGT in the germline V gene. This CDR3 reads CASSYSGTENQPQHF. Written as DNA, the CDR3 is TGTGCCAGCAGTTACTCCGGGACAGAGAATCAGCCCCAGCATTTT.

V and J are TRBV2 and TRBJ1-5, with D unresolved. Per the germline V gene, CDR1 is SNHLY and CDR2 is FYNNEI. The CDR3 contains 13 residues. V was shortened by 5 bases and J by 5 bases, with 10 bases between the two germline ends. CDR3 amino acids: CASSRLDDQPQHF. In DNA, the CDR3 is TGTGCCAGCAGTCGGTTAGATGATCAGCCCCAGCATTTT.

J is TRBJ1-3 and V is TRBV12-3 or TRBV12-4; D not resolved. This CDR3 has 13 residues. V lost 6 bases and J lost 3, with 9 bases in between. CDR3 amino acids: CASRPSGGNTIYF. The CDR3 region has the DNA TGTGCCAGCAGGCCGTCAGGTGGAAACACCATATATTTT.

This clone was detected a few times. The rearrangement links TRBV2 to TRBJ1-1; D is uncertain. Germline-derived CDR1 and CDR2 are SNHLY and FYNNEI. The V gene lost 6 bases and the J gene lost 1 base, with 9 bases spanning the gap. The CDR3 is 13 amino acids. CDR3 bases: TGTGCCAGCAGGAACACCAAGAACACTGAAGCTTTCTTT. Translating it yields CASRNTKNTEAFF.

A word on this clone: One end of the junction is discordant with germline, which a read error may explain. In DNA, the CDR3 is TGTGCCATCAGTGTTGTGGGACAGGGGGCTTCCTACGGGCAGTACTTC. Translating gives CAISVVGQGASYGQYF. The V call is TRBV10-3, the J call TRBJ2-7, with 12 bases identical to TRBD1. The CDR3 covers 16 residues. Germline values: CDR1 ENHRY, CDR2 SYGVKD.

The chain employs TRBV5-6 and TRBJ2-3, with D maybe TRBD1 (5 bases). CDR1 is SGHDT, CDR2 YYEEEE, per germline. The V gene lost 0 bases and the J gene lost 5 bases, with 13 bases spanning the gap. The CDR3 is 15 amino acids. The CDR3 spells CASSLGGPTGDTQYF. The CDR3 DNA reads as TGTGCCAGCAGCTTGGGGGGCCCTACGGGAGATACGCAGTATTTT.